This TCR beta chain was found in a study of shared clonotypes between healthy human individuals. Study-wide results and limits: In the sorted subsets, rarefaction showed sequencing was incomplete despite large depth. Some clonotypes were shared by all four sorted-subset donors, while others were not shared. The non-shared ones had lower generation probabilities than the shared ones.

Healthy HIV-negative adults without recent acute infections or vaccinations served as donors. From germline, CDR1 is MDHEN and CDR2 SYDVKM. Trimming took 0 bases from V and 7 from J, leaving 7 bases between them. There are 12 residues in the CDR3. In the original processing: From ImmunoSEQ came sequences covering only the junction and carrying no quality scores, so filtering differed. Assay: immunoSEQ multiplex PCR; the TCRdb copy retains only in-frame clones and omits some. V, J and clone size derive from that table, while D and trimming were established from the DNA sequence. The sample includes around 2.5 million clones, more than 85% seen only once; the top ten take 0.36%. Note on this clone: Its matching antigen is unknown.

This sequence joins TRBV28 and TRBJ2-7; no clear D gene. The TCR was taken from a man between 18 and 35 years old in good health. Some clones in this sample may be carry-over from other donors' samples. The source material was naive CD4+ T cells from PBMCs. Described subset: CD45RA+ positively selected. CDR3 nucleotides: TGTGCCAGCAGTTTATGGGCCAGGGAGCAGTACTTC. This encodes CASSLWAREQYF.